These 13 T cell receptor beta chains share one sample of origin, sequenced in a study of blood T cell repertoires in COVID-19. The table came from immunoSEQ multiplex PCR; TCRdb's copy has only in-frame clones and leaves some out. The table records about half a million clones, roughly 85% of them present only once. The sequenced sample consisted of peripheral blood. The source of these receptors is a human donor in a cohort sampled during active COVID-19.

About this clone: One end of the junction fails to match germline, which may point to a read error. V and J are TRBV7-7 and TRBJ2-5; possibly TRBD1 for D (6 bases). Germline assignment: CDR1 SSHAT and CDR2 FNYEAQ (reference sequence). The CDR3 loop spans 15 amino acids. The CDR3 sequence is CASSLALTGLETQYF. DNA for the CDR3: TGTGCTAGCAGCTTAGCCCTTACAGGGTTGGAGACCCAGTACTTC.

V usage is TRBV19 and J usage is TRBJ2-6; tentatively, D is TRBD1 (5 bases). CDR3 length: 16 amino acids. Germline CDR1 and CDR2: LNHDA and SQIVND (reference sequence). V dropped 7 bases and J dropped 4 bases, with 17 bases sitting between them. In nucleotides, the CDR3 is TGTGCCAGTAAAACAGGCCCCTACCGGGGGGCCAACGTCCTGACTTTC. Protein: CASKTGPYRGANVLTF. The variable domain in full, with the rest retrieved from reference TRBV19 and TRBJ2-6, is DGGITQSPKYLFRKEGQNVTLSCEQNLNHDAMYWYRQDPGQGLRLIYYSQIVNDFQKGDIAEGYSVSREKKESFPLTVTSAQKNPTAFYLCASKTGPYRGANVLTFGAGSRLTVL.

The chain couples TRBV29-1 to TRBJ1-1, with D perhaps TRBD1 (5 bases). Trimming removed 4 bases from V and 1 base from J, with 16 bases in between. The germline CDR1 and CDR2 sequences are SQVTM and ANQGSEA. The CDR3 length is 15 residues. The CDR3 protein is CSVGGVDGENTEAFF. CDR3 coding DNA: TGCAGCGTTGGGGGGGTGGACGGTGAGAACACTGAAGCTTTCTTT.

This sequence joins TRBV30 and TRBJ1-4; unclear D gene. The V gene lost 0 bases and the J gene lost 6 bases, with 17 bases spanning the gap. CDR3 length equals 16 residues. CDR1 and CDR2 from the germline V gene are GTSNPN and SVGIG (reference sequence). CDR3 bases: TGTGCCTGGAGTGTAAAGAGAGGGCCCGGAGATGAAAAACTGTTTTTT. Translating it yields CAWSVKRGPGDEKLFF.

The CDR3 DNA reads as TGCGCCAGCAGTGAGGCGAGAGCGCTGAACACTGAAGCTTTCTTT. The encoded protein is CASSEARALNTEAFF. This chain connects TRBV10-1 to TRBJ1-1; no definite D call. The germline V and J ends were trimmed by 2 bases and 0 bases, with 10 bases remaining between them. CDR3 length equals 15 residues. Germline V CDR1 and CDR2: WNHNN, SYGVQD (reference sequence).

The V gene is TRBV11-1, the J gene TRBJ1-1, with 11 bases that match TRBD1. V lost 5 bases, J lost 6 bases, and 5 bases stayed unmatched. CDR1 is SGHAT and CDR2 is FQDESV in the germline V gene (reference sequence). The CDR3 loop spans 14 amino acids. The CDR3 protein is CASSTRTGGPEAFF. The CDR3 DNA reads TGTGCCAGCAGCACCCGGACAGGGGGCCCTGAAGCTTTCTTT.

The chain combines TRBV28 with TRBJ2-7, with D possibly matching TRBD2 (5 bases). Germline V gene sequence: CDR1 MDHEN, CDR2 SYDVKM. V was clipped by 3 bases and J by 2 bases, with 14 bases between them. The CDR3 extends over 15 amino acids. The CDR3, as DNA: TGTGCCAGCAGTTTGGCGGTAGCGCTACCCTACGAGCAGTACTTC. Its protein product is CASSLAVALPYEQYF.

The J gene is TRBJ2-1, the V gene TRBV4-2; 7 bases map to TRBD2. The V and J ends lost 6 bases and 12 bases, in that order; junction bases with no gene match: 11. Germline V gene data show CDR1 as LGHNA and CDR2 as YNFKEQ. CDR3 length equals 13 residues. CDR3 bases: TGTGCCAGCAGTCGATGGGCGGGGGAGGGGCAGTTCTTC. Its translation is CASSRWAGEGQFF.

J is TRBJ1-2 and V is TRBV30; the D is unclear. Germline V gene data show CDR1 as GTSNPN and CDR2 as SVGIG (reference sequence). The CDR3 has 13 amino acids. V lost 2 bases to trimming and J lost 1 base, with 8 bases between them. The CDR3, as DNA: TGTGCCTGGAGTATCAGGCTTAACTATGGCTACACCTTC. This encodes CAWSIRLNYGYTF.

This clone is a singleton in its sample. The chain links TRBV21-1 to TRBJ1-1; the table calls TRBD1, which could not be checked here. TRBV21-1 is tagged as a pseudogene. The CDR3 runs to 18 residues. Written as DNA, the CDR3 is TGTGCCAGCAGCAACCCCATGTGTAAGACAGGGGGGAACACTGAAGCTTTCTTT. Translated: CASSNPMCKTGGNTEAFF.

The chain couples TRBV5-8 to TRBJ2-3; D unclear. Germline V CDR1 and CDR2: SGHTS, YDEGEE. The CDR3 runs to 14 residues. Trimming stripped 6 bases from V and 2 bases from J, with 13 bases between. This chain's CDR3 is CASILRQATDTQYF. CDR3 DNA: TGTGCCAGCATCCTCCGGCAGGCCACAGATACGCAGTATTTT.

CDR3 nucleotides: TGCGCCAGCAGCCATGGACCGGGACAGGGGGCAGAGACCCAGTACTTC. The encoded protein is CASSHGPGQGAETQYF. V is TRBV4-3 and J is TRBJ2-5; 12 nucleotides align to TRBD1. The CDR3 has 16 residues. J gave up 4 bases and V 3 bases, and 6 bases lay outside the gene matches. The germline V gene encodes CDR1 LGHNA and CDR2 YSLEER.

The chain combines TRBV11-3 with TRBJ1-1; TRBD1 is a possible D gene (6 bases). The CDR3 loop spans 12 amino acids. V gave up 5 bases and J gave up 9 bases, with 13 bases separating them. The V gene's germline CDR1 is SGHNT and CDR2 YENEEA. CDR3 sequence reads: CASSRTGQQAFF. DNA of the CDR3: TGTGCCAGCAGCCGCACCGGACAGCAAGCTTTCTTT.